The 11 T cell receptor beta chains reported below all come from one sample, sequenced in a study of cytomegalovirus exposure and HLA in healthy donors. PCR involved 60 Vbeta and 13 Jbeta primers. Method: immunoSEQ multiplex PCR; TCRdb's copy keeps in-frame clones and lacks some. The sample shows about 140,000 clones, around 80% of them seen only once. Sequencing used PBMCs. The source of these receptors is a boy younger than 10 in good health and CMV-seronegative.

This clone has a single count. CDR3 protein: CAISDRQGRGSPLHF. CDR3 DNA sequence: TGTGCCATCAGTGACCGACAGGGGAGAGGTTCACCCCTCCACTTT. This chain links TRBV10-3 with TRBJ1-6; 8 nucleotides align to TRBD1. The CDR3 has 15 residues. Looked up from germline, CDR1 is ENHRY and CDR2 is SYGVKD. The V gene end was trimmed by 3 bases and the J gene end by 9 bases; junction bases not matched to a gene: 7.

V is TRBV29-1 and J is TRBJ1-1; D is possibly TRBD1 (6 bases). CDR1 SQVTM and CDR2 ANQGSEA come from the germline V gene. V lost 6 bases and J 1 base, leaving 15 bases between the germline ends. The CDR3 runs 14 residues. The CDR3 reads CSVFIGGANTEAFF. The CDR3 DNA reads as TGCAGCGTGTTTATTGGGGGGGCGAACACTGAAGCTTTCTTT.

This clone has a handful of counts. The CDR3 nucleotides are TGCGCCAGCAGCCAAGAAGTGGGCGGGGCCTACAATGAGCAGTTCTTC. Encoded protein: CASSQEVGGAYNEQFF. J is TRBJ2-1 and V is TRBV4-3; D might be TRBD2 (6 bases). With 0 bases removed from V and 2 bases from J, the gap between germline ends came to 11 bases. This CDR3 spans 16 amino acids. Germline V gene sequence: CDR1 LGHNA, CDR2 YSLEER.

The V gene is TRBV7-9, the J gene TRBJ1-6, with 8 bases that match TRBD1. The CDR3 contains 16 residues. CDR1 and CDR2 (germline): SEHNR, FQNEAQ (reference sequence). V dropped 5 bases and J dropped 9; count of bases not matched to a gene: 12. The CDR3 DNA reads TGTGCCAGCAGCCCCAATCTCGGGGACAGGACTTCACCCCTCCACTTT. This translates into CASSPNLGDRTSPLHF.

This clone was counted between two and nine times. The chain recombines TRBV20-1 with TRBJ1-1; D unclear. The germline gives CDR1 DFQATT, CDR2 SNEGSKA (reference sequence). The CDR3 totals 10 residues. The ends were cut back, 3 bases at V and 8 bases at J, with 7 bases in the middle. This chain's CDR3 is CSARSVEAFF. In nucleotides, the CDR3 is TGCAGTGCTAGGTCAGTCGAAGCTTTCTTT.

The chain employs TRBV19 and TRBJ1-2, with D uncertain. Germline loops: CDR1 LNHDA, CDR2 SQIVND (reference sequence). The CDR3 is 14 residues long. V dropped 0 bases and J dropped 8 bases, with 13 bases sitting between them. In nucleotides, the CDR3 is TGTGCCAGTAGTATAGATCATAGTGGGCTAGGCTACACCTTC. This codes for CASSIDHSGLGYTF.

The rearrangement joins TRBV5-4 to TRBJ2-1; TRBD2 matches at 15 bases. Germline CDR1 SGHNT, CDR2 YYREEE (reference sequence). CDR3 length equals 18 residues. The V and J ends lost 4 bases and 4 bases, in that order; junction bases with no gene match: 9. The CDR3 DNA reads TGTGCCAGCAGCCCAGGACTAGCGGGAGGGCCCCCGTACAATGAGCAGTTCTTC. It specifies CASSPGLAGGPPYNEQFF.

This chain uses TRBV9 with TRBJ2-5; possibly TRBD2 for D (5 bases). The CDR3 extends over 14 amino acids. Germline assignment: CDR1 SGDLS and CDR2 YYNGEE. The V end was cut by 3 bases, the J end by 5 bases, with 14 bases between. CDR3: CASSAVGLPETQYF. As DNA, the CDR3 is TGTGCCAGCAGCGCCGTAGGACTCCCGGAGACCCAGTACTTC.

This clone was seen once. V gene TRBV2 combines with J gene TRBJ1-1; 11 nucleotides line up with TRBD1. Germline V gives CDR1 SNHLY, CDR2 FYNNEI. With 10 bases clipped from V and 3 bases from J, the junction kept 16 bases outside the gene matches. The CDR3 has 17 residues. The CDR3 loop is CATLGQGAPTADTEAFF. The CDR3 DNA reads TGTGCCACCCTTGGACAGGGGGCGCCCACGGCGGACACTGAAGCTTTCTTT.

CDR3 region: CASSYPQAGRGQPQHF. CDR3 DNA sequence: TGTGCCAGCAGTTACCCCCAGGCAGGGCGGGGTCAGCCCCAGCATTTT. This chain uses TRBV6-6 with TRBJ1-5, with TRBD1 as a possible D gene (5 bases). CDR1 is MNHNY and CDR2 is SVGAGI in the germline V gene (reference sequence). Trimming took off 2 bases at V and 6 bases at J, with 17 bases between the two ends. This CDR3 has 16 residues.

V gene TRBV29-1 combines with J gene TRBJ1-2; 8 bases map to TRBD1. The germline gives CDR1 SQVTM, CDR2 ANQGSEA. V trimming: 4 bases; J trimming: 7 bases; junction bases outside the gene matches: 8. This CDR3 spans 13 amino acids. The CDR3 DNA follows: TGCAGCGTTGCCCTAGCAGGGGGCCTTGGCTACACCTTC. This codes for CSVALAGGLGYTF.